Listed below are T cell receptor beta chains from one sample, sequenced in a study of blood T cell repertoires in COVID-19. Assay: immunoSEQ multiplex PCR; the TCRdb copy retains only in-frame clones and omits some. The sample carries around 260,000 clones, 80% to 85% recorded once. Sequenced input: peripheral blood. The origin of the receptors is a person aged 70 to 79 with COVID-19, enrolled during active disease. Both conserved end residues are part of each CDR3. A D gene is named only where the DNA matches it firmly. Size is stated for part of the rows, as once, few or many counts, or as a class when the clone is expanded.

>NA|14|TRBJ2-7|NA|TRBV6-5
TGTGCCAGCAGTATGGGACAATCTGCCTACGAGCAGTACTTC
CASSMGQSAYEQYF
>NA|13|TRBJ1-5|NA|TRBV2
TGTGCCAGCAGTGATGGGGGCGTGCAGCCCCAGCATTTT
CASSDGGVQPQHF
>NA|12|TRBJ1-5|once|TRBV5-8
TGTGCCAGCAGCTTGGCGGGGGGGCCCCAGCATTTT
CASSLAGGPQHF
>NA|15|TRBJ2-5|NA|TRBV7-9
TGTGCCAGCACCTCGCTGGGGGCAGGGTTTGAGACCCAGTACTTC
CASTSLGAGFETQYF
>TRBD1|15|TRBJ1-6|NA|TRBV9
TGTGCCAGCAGCGTAGCTGGGACAGGGGTATCACCCCTCCACTTT
CASSVAGTGVSPLHF
>NA|13|TRBJ2-1|NA|TRBV11-2
TGTGCCAGCAGCTTAGGCGGTTACAATGAGCAGTTCTTC
CASSLGGYNEQFF
>TRBD1|15|TRBJ2-2|NA|TRBV27
TGTGCCAGCAGTGTGGACAGGGGGCCCGGCGGGGAGCTGTTTTTT
CASSVDRGPGGELFF
>NA|17|TRBJ2-2|NA|TRBV5-8
TGTGCCAGCAGCTTGGGCCTCACAGGGTACAGCACCGGGGAGCTGTTTTTT
CASSLGLTGYSTGELFF
>TRBD1|16|TRBJ1-2|NA|TRBV9
TGTGCCAGCAGCGCTCGGGACAGGGAGGTCCTCAGTGGCTACACCTTC
CASSARDREVLSGYTF
>NA|14|TRBJ1-5|few|TRBV19
TGTGCCAGTACGCGGGGCTCGGGCAATCAGCCCCAGCATTTT
CASTRGSGNQPQHF
>TRBD2|16|TRBJ2-3|NA|TRBV4-3
TGCGCCAGCAGCCCTCGGGCGGGAGTCTGGACAGATACGCAGTATTTT
CASSPRAGVWTDTQYF
>NA|13|TRBJ2-6|NA|TRBV27
TGTGCCAGCAGAACATCTGGGGCCAACGTCCTGACTTTC
CASRTSGANVLTF
>NA|13|TRBJ1-1|NA|TRBV18
TGTGCCAGCTCACCTCAACAGGGCACTGAAGCTTTCTTT
CASSPQQGTEAFF
>NA|14|TRBJ2-7|NA|TRBV29-1
TGCAGCGTTAGAACAGGGAGCGGCTCCTACGAGCAGTACTTC
CSVRTGSGSYEQYF
>NA|14|TRBJ1-1|NA|TRBV7-3
TGTGCCAGCAGCCTACAACCGACAGGCCAAGAAGCTTTCTTT
CASSLQPTGQEAFF
>TRBD1|16|TRBJ1-2|NA|TRBV9
TGTGCCAGCAGCGGACGACCAGGGGGGAGGTACTATGGCTACACCTTC
CASSGRPGGRYYGYTF
>TRBD2|15|TRBJ2-1|NA|TRBV7-2
TGTGCCAGCAGCTTAGCGGGGGGGAACTACAATGAGCAGTTCTTC
CASSLAGGNYNEQFF
>NA|14|TRBJ1-5|NA|TRBV19
TGTGCCAGAGCCGGATCGGGAGGCAATCAGCCCCAGCATTTT
CARAGSGGNQPQHF
>TRBD2|16|TRBJ2-7|NA|TRBV7-9
TGTGCCAGCAGCCGACTAGCGGGAGTCGGTTGGTTCGAGCAGTACTTC
CASSRLAGVGWFEQYF
>NA|13|TRBJ1-1|NA|TRBV6-8
TGTGCCAGGCCTCCCAGGGGATTGTCTGAAGCTTTCTTT
CARPPRGLSEAFF
>NA|14|TRBJ1-1|once|TRBV6-2/TRBV6-3
TGTGCCAGCAGCCCCCTCGTGGGGCTCGCTGAAGCTTTCTTT
CASSPLVGLAEAFF
>NA|17|TRBJ1-4|NA|TRBV9
TGTGCCAGCAGCCGAGTGGCGGGGACGGCAACTAATGAAAAACTGTTTTTT
CASSRVAGTATNEKLFF
>NA|18|TRBJ1-3|few|TRBV16
TGTGCCAGCAGCCAATTGAGTACGGGGTATTCCTCTGGAAACACCATATATTTT
CASSQLSTGYSSGNTIYF
>NA|16|TRBJ1-4|NA|TRBV5-1
TGCGCCAGCAGCCCGAGAGGAGATGGGACTAATGAAAAACTGTTTTTT
CASSPRGDGTNEKLFF
>NA|17|TRBJ1-3|NA|TRBV30
TGTGCCTGGAGGGACCTTAGACAGAAGAGCTCTGGAAACACCATATATTTT
CAWRDLRQKSSGNTIYF
>TRBD2|12|TRBJ2-7|NA|TRBV6-5
TGTGCCAGCGGGACTAGCCCCTACGAGCAGTACTTC
CASGTSPYEQYF
>NA|15|TRBJ1-2|few|TRBV18
TGTGCCAGCTCACCACGTGGCACCACTAACTATGGCTACACCTTC
CASSPRGTTNYGYTF
>NA|14|TRBJ2-1|NA|TRBV2
TGTGCCAGCGTTCAGTTCATGTCCTACAATGAGCAGTTCTTC
CASVQFMSYNEQFF
>NA|14|TRBJ1-1|NA|TRBV15
TGTGCCACCAGCAGAGATGGCAGGGGTCATGAAGCTTTCTTT
CATSRDGRGHEAFF
>TRBD1|14|TRBJ1-6|NA|TRBV6-6
TGTGCCAGCAGTGACAGGGGTCATAATTCACCCCTCCACTTT
CASSDRGHNSPLHF
>TRBD2|17|TRBJ2-3|NA|TRBV5-4
TGTGCCAGCAGCTTGGACCAGCGGGATGGGGGTTCAGATACGCAGTATTTT
CASSLDQRDGGSDTQYF
>NA|15|TRBJ1-2|NA|TRBV4-1
TGCGCCAGCAGCCAAGATGGGCGGGACCCCTATGGCTACACCTTC
CASSQDGRDPYGYTF
>TRBD1|14|TRBJ1-5|NA|TRBV27
TGTGCCAGCAGTCTTCAGGGGGTCAATCAGCCCCAGCATTTT
CASSLQGVNQPQHF
>TRBD1|15|TRBJ1-5|NA|TRBV4-3
TGCGCCAGCAGCCAAGAACAACAGGGGCATCAGCCCCAGCATTTT
CASSQEQQGHQPQHF
>NA|12|TRBJ1-2|NA|TRBV18
TGTGCCAGCTCACCCACGACTGATGGCTACACCTTC
CASSPTTDGYTF
>TRBD2|17|TRBJ2-5|NA|TRBV7-2
TGTGCCAGCAGCTTAAGGGGTCCCGGGACTACTCAAGAGACCCAGTACTTC
CASSLRGPGTTQETQYF
>TRBD1|14|TRBJ2-4|NA|TRBV9
TGTGCCAGCAGCGCCGGGACAGGGGGCTTCATTCAGTACTTC
CASSAGTGGFIQYF
>NA|16|TRBJ2-6|NA|TRBV15
TGTGCCACCAGCAGCGCTACCGGCTCTGGGGCCAACGTCCTGACTTTC
CATSSATGSGANVLTF
>TRBD1|16|TRBJ1-1|few|TRBV7-9
TGTGCCAGCAGCACTCACAGGGGACGAGGTTTCACTGAAGCTTTCTTT
CASSTHRGRGFTEAFF
>TRBD2|17|TRBJ2-3|NA|TRBV10-3
TGTGCCACCACCGGGACTAGCGGGAGGGCTAGCACAGATACGCAGTATTTT
CATTGTSGRASTDTQYF
>NA|15|TRBJ2-3|NA|TRBV7-3
TGTGCCAGCAGTCCTGGGGAGTTAACTACAGATACGCAGTATTTT
CASSPGELTTDTQYF
>TRBD1|16|TRBJ2-5|NA|TRBV5-6
TGTGCCAGCAGCTACACAGGGGTAGTACCGTGGGAGACCCAGTACTTC
CASSYTGVVPWETQYF
>TRBD1|17|TRBJ1-1|NA|TRBV18
TGTGCCAGCTCACCTATCCGGACAGGGGTAGTGGGTACTGAAGCTTTCTTT
CASSPIRTGVVGTEAFF
>NA|12|TRBJ2-5|NA|TRBV14
TGTGCCAGCAGCCAGGCCAGGGAGACCCAGTACTTC
CASSQARETQYF